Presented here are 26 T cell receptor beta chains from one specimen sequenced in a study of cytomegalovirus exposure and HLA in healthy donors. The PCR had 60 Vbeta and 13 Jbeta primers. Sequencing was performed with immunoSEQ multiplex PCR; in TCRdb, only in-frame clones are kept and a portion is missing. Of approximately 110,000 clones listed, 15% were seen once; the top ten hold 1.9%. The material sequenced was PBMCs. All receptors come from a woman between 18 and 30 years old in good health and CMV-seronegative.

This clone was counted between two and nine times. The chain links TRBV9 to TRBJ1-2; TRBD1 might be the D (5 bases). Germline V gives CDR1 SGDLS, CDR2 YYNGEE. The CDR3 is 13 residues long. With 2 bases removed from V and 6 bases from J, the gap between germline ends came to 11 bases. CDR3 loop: CASSVRPTDGYTF. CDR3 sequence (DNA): TGTGCCAGCAGCGTCCGGCCGACAGATGGCTACACCTTC.

The CDR3 nucleotides read TGTGCCAGCAGTGCCACAGGGGTGGGGGACACTGAAGCTTTCTTT. Its translation: CASSATGVGDTEAFF. The chain recombines TRBV6-4 with TRBJ1-1; TRBD1 matches 7 bases. This CDR3 region has 15 residues. Trimming took 4 bases from V and 3 from J; bases not matched to a gene: 8. From germline, CDR1 is MRHNA and CDR2 SNTAGT.

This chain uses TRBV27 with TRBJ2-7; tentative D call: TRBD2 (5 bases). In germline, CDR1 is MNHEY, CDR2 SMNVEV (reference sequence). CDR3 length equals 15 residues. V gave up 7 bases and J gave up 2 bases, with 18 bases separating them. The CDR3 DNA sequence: TGTGCCAGCACCTCAACGGGAAGATTACCCTACGAGCAGTACTTC. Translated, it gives CASTSTGRLPYEQYF.

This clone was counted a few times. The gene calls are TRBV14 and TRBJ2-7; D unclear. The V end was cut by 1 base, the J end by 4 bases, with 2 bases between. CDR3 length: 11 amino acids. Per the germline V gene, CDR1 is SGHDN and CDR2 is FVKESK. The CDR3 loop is CASSQVYEQYF. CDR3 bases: TGTGCCAGCAGCCAAGTATACGAGCAGTACTTC.

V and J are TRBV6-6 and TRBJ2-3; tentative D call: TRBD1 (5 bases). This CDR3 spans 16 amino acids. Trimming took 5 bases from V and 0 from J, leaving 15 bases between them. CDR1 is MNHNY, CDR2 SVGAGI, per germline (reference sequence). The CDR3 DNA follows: TGTGCCAGCAGTAAGACAGTTCCGTCTAGCACAGATACGCAGTATTTT. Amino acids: CASSKTVPSSTDTQYF.

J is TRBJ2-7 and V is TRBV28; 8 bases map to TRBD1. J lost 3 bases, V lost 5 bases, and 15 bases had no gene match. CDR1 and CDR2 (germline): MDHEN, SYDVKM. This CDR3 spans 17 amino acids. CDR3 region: CASSHKARGREIYEQYF. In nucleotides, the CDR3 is TGTGCCAGCAGTCATAAGGCCAGGGGGCGCGAAATCTACGAGCAGTACTTC.

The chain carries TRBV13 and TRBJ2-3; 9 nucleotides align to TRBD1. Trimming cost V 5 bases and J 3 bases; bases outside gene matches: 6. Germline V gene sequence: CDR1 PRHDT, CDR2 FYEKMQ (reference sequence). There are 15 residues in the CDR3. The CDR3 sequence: CASSTRQGGTDTQYF. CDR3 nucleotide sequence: TGTGCCAGCAGCACAAGACAGGGGGGTACAGATACGCAGTATTTT.

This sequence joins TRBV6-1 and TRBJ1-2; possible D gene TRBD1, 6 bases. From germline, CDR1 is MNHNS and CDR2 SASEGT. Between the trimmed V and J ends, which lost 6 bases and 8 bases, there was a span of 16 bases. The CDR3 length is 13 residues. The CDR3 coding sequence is TGTGCCAGCAGGGAGACAGGCCTCCCAGGCTACACCTTC. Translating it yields CASRETGLPGYTF.

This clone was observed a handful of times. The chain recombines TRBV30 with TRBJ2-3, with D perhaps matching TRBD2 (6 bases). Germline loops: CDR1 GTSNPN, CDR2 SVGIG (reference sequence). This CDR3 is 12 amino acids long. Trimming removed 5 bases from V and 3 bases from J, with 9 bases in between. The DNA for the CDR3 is TGTGCCTGGCTGGCGGGGACAGATACGCAGTATTTT. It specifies CAWLAGTDTQYF. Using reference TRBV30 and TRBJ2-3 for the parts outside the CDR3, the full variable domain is SQTIHQWPATLVQPVGSPLSLECTVEGTSNPNLYWYRQAAGRGLQLLFYSVGIGQISSEVPQNLSASRPQDRQFILSSKKLLLSDSGFYLCAWLAGTDTQYFGPGTRLTVL.

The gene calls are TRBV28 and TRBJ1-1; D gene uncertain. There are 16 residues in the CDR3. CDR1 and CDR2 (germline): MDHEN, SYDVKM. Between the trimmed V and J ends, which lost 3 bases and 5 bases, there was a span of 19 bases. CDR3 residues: CASSFPPGSGGTEAFF. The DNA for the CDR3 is TGTGCCAGCAGTTTCCCGCCGGGGTCGGGTGGTACTGAAGCTTTCTTT.

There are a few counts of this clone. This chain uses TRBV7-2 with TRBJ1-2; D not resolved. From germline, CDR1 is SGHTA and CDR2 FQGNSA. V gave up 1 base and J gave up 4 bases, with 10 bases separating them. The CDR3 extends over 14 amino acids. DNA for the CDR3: TGTGCCAGCAGCTTAGTAGCAGATCTCTATGGCTACACCTTC. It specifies CASSLVADLYGYTF.

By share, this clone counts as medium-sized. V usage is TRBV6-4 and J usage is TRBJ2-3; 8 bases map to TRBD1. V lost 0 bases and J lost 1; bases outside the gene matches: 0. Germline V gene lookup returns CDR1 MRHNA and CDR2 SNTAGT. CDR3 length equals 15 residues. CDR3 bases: TGTGCCAGCAGTGACTCGGGACAGGGCACAGATACGCAGTATTTT. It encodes CASSDSGQGTDTQYF.

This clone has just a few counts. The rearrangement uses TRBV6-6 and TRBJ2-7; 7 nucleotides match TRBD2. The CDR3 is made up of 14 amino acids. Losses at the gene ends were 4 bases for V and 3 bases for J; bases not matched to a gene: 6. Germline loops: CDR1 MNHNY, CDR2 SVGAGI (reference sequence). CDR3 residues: CASSFLAGVYEQYF. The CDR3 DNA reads TGTGCCAGCAGTTTTCTTGCGGGAGTCTACGAGCAGTACTTC.

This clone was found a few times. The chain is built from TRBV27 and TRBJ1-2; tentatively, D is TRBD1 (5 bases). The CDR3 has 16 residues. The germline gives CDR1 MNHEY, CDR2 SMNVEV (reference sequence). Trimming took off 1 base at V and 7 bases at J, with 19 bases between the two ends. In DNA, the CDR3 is TGTGCCAGCAGTTTATTGGGGCCCCCTTTCTTCAGTGGCTACACCTTC. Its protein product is CASSLLGPPFFSGYTF.

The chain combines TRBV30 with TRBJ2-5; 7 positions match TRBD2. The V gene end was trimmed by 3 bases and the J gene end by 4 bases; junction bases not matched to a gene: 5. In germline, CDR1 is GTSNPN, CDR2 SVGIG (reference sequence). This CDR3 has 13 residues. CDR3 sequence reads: CAWSGAGVETQYF. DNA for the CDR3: TGTGCCTGGAGCGGGGCGGGAGTAGAGACCCAGTACTTC.

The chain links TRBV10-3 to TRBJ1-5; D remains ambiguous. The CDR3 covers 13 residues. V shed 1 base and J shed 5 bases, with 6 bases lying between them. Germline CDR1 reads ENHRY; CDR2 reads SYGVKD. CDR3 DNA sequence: TGTGCCATCAGTGAGTACCGAGATCAGCCCCAGCATTTT. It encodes CAISEYRDQPQHF.

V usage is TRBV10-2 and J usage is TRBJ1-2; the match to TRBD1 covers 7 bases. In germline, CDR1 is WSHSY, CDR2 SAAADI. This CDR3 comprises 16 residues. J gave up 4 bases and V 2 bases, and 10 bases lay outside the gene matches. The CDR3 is CASSESLGQVSYGYTF. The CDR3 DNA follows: TGCGCCAGCAGTGAGAGTCTAGGACAGGTATCCTATGGCTACACCTTC.

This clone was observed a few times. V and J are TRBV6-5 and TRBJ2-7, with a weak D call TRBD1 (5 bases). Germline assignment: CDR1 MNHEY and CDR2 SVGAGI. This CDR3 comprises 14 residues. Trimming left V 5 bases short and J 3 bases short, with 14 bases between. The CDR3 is CASSRQTTDYEQYF. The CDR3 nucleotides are TGTGCCAGCAGTCGACAGACGACGGACTACGAGCAGTACTTC.

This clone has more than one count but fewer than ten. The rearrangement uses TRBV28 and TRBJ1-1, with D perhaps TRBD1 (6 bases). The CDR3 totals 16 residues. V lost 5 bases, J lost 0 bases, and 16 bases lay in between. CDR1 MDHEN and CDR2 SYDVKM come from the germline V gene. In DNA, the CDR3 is TGTGCCAGCAGTCACTACAGGGCCGTCGTGAACACTGAAGCTTTCTTT. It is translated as CASSHYRAVVNTEAFF.

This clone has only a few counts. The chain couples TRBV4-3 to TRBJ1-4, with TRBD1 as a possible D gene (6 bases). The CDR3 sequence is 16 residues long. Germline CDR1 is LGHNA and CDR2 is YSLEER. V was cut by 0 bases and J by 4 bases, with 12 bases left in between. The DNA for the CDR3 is TGCGCCAGCAGCCAAGATCTAAGGGGGTATAATGAAAAACTGTTTTTT. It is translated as CASSQDLRGYNEKLFF.

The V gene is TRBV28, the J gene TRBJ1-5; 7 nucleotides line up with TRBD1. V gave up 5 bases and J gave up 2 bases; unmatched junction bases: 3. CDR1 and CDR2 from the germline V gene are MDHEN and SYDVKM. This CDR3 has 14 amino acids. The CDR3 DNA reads TGTGCCAGCAGTGGGGACAGACGCAATCAGCCCCAGCATTTT. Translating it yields CASSGDRRNQPQHF.

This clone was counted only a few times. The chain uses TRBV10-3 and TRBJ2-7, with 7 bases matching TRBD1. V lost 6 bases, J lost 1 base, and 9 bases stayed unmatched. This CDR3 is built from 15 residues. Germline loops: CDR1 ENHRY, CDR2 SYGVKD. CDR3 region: CAISEGARASYEQYF. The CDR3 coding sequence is TGTGCCATCAGCGAGGGGGCACGGGCTTCCTACGAGCAGTACTTC.

This CDR3 is CASSGGQNLYGYTF. CDR3 nucleotides: TGTGCCAGCAGCGGGGGACAGAACCTCTATGGCTACACCTTC. The chain uses TRBV9 and TRBJ1-2, with 7 positions matching TRBD1. The CDR3 is 14 amino acids. Germline values: CDR1 SGDLS, CDR2 YYNGEE. The trim removed 3 bases at V and 4 bases at J, leaving 6 bases unmatched.

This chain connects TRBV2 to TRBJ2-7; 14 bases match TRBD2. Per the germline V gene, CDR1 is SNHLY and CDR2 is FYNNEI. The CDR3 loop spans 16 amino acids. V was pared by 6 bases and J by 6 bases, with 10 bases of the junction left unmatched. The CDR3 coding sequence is TGTGCCAGCAGCCAAACGGGACTAGCGGGAGTAGTCGAGCAGTACTTC. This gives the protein CASSQTGLAGVVEQYF.

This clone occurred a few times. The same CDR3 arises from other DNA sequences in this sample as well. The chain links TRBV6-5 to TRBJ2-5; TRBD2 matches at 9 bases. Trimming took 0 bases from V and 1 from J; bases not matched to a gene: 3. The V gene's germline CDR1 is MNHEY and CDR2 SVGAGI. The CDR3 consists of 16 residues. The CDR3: CASSYSGRGGQETQYF. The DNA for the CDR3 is TGTGCCAGCAGTTACTCGGGGCGGGGGGGCCAAGAGACCCAGTACTTC.

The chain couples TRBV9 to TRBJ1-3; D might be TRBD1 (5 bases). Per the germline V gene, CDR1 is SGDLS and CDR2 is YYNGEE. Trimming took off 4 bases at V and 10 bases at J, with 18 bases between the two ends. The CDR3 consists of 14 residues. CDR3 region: CASSPPGGRETIYF. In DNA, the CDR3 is TGTGCCAGCAGCCCCCCTGGCGGCAGGGAAACCATATATTTT.